The 22 T cell receptor beta chains presented below share a single source sample, sequenced in a study of long-term antiretroviral therapy in people with HIV. Version v3.0 of the immunoSEQ assay ran at survey level. Using immunoSEQ multiplex PCR, the repertoire was profiled, and TCRdb retains in-frame clones only, with some absent. The table includes 25,000 to 35,000 clones, more than 75% detected once. This sample comprised unsorted PBMCs, obtained 2.9 years after starting antiretroviral therapy. All receptors come from a man aged 50 to 60 with HIV.

The J gene is TRBJ2-7, the V gene TRBV5-1, with TRBD1 matching 7 bases. The V gene's germline CDR1 is SGHRS and CDR2 YFSETQ. The CDR3 is 12 amino acids. The trim removed 8 bases at V and 6 bases at J, leaving 8 bases unmatched. CDR3 region: CARRGPCPEQYF. CDR3 nucleotides: TGCGCCAGGAGGGGGCCTTGCCCCGAGCAGTACTTC.

The chain joins TRBV2 to TRBJ1-4; TRBD1 aligns across 7 bases. The CDR3 length is 14 residues. Germline lookup yields CDR1 SNHLY and CDR2 FYNNEI. J lost 3 bases, V lost 3 bases, and 1 base had no gene match. CDR3 protein: CASSEGQPNEKLFF. Here the CDR3 DNA reads TGTGCCAGCAGTGAGGGACAGCCTAATGAAAAACTGTTTTTT. The whole variable domain, filled in from reference TRBV2 and TRBJ1-4, reads EPEVTQTPSHQVTQMGQEVILRCVPISNHLYFYWYRQILGQKVEFLVSFYNNEISEKSEIFDDQFSVERPDGSNFTLKIRSTKLEDSAMYFCASSEGQPNEKLFFGSGTQLSVL.

This rearrangement joins TRBV18 to TRBJ2-1; 10 bases line up with TRBD1. CDR3 length: 15 residues. V trimming: 5 bases; J trimming: 8 bases; junction bases outside the gene matches: 9. CDR1 is KGHSH and CDR2 is LQKENI in the germline V gene. The CDR3 region is CASSERQGASDEQFF. The CDR3 region has the DNA TGTGCCAGCTCAGAAAGACAGGGGGCTAGCGATGAGCAGTTCTTC.

The chain joins TRBV25-1 to TRBJ1-3; D remains ambiguous. Trimming pared 2 bases from V and 4 bases from J, leaving 15 bases between. CDR1 is MGHDK and CDR2 is SYGVNS in the germline V gene. The CDR3 loop spans 16 amino acids. The CDR3 here is CASSEDSPGSGNTIYF. CDR3 coding DNA: TGTGCCAGCAGTGAAGACTCGCCAGGTTCAGGAAACACCATATATTTT.

The V call is TRBV28, the J call TRBJ1-6; D is unclear. Germline CDR1 reads MDHEN; CDR2 reads SYDVKM. V was clipped by 6 bases and J by 5 bases, with 11 bases between them. CDR3 length: 14 amino acids. Here the CDR3 DNA reads TGTGCCAGCAGAACGACTGGGAATAATTCACCCCTCCACTTT. This gives the protein CASRTTGNNSPLHF.

About this clone itself: A junction end diverges from the germline sequence, so it may reflect a read error. The rearrangement uses TRBV7-6 and TRBJ2-1; 12 nucleotides match TRBD1. CDR3 size: 13 residues. Germline CDR1 reads SGHVS; CDR2 reads FNYEAQ. Here the CDR3 DNA reads TGTGCCAGCAGCTTGGGACAGGGGGCCCCTCCAATCTTC. Protein product: CASSLGQGAPPIF.

The chain carries TRBV27 and TRBJ2-3, with 8 bases lining up with TRBD2. Trimming cost V 6 bases and J 5 bases; bases outside gene matches: 10. Germline V gives CDR1 MNHEY, CDR2 SMNVEV (reference sequence). This CDR3 contains 15 residues. The CDR3 region has the DNA TGTGCCAGCAGCCAGCCGGGACTAGTGGGAGATACGCAGTATTTT. Amino acid sequence: CASSQPGLVGDTQYF.

V gene TRBV5-5 combines with J gene TRBJ2-5; a weak D match, TRBD2 (6 bases). The ends were cut back, 1 base at V and 7 bases at J, with 20 bases in the middle. The CDR3 is 16 residues long. CDR1 is SGHKS and CDR2 is YYEKEE in the germline V gene (reference sequence). The CDR3 region is CASSLYLAGKQWTQYF. As DNA, the CDR3 is TGTGCCAGCAGCTTGTACCTGGCGGGGAAGCAATGGACCCAGTACTTC.

This rearrangement joins TRBV28 to TRBJ2-1; D might be TRBD1 (6 bases). CDR3 length: 14 amino acids. Trimming cost V 2 bases and J 4 bases, with 9 bases left between them. Per the germline V gene, CDR1 is MDHEN and CDR2 is SYDVKM. The CDR3 bases are TGTGCCAGCAGTTTAGCGGACAGATACAATGAGCAGTTCTTC. It specifies CASSLADRYNEQFF.

V is TRBV2 and J is TRBJ1-1; D is uncertain. The CDR3 loop spans 14 amino acids. Germline V CDR1 and CDR2: SNHLY, FYNNEI. V was cut by 7 bases and J by 0 bases, with 12 bases left in between. In DNA, the CDR3 is TGTGCCAGCACGGCAGGCGAAATGAACACTGAAGCTTTCTTT. This translates into CASTAGEMNTEAFF.

The rearrangement uses TRBV28 and TRBJ1-2, with TRBD1 matching 7 bases. The CDR3 length is 14 residues. Trimming took 3 bases from V and 3 from J; bases not matched to a gene: 4. Germline lookup yields CDR1 MDHEN and CDR2 SYDVKM. In DNA, the CDR3 is TGTGCCAGCAGTTTCCGGACAGGTTACTATGGCTACACCTTC. It encodes CASSFRTGYYGYTF.

The chain has TRBV28 and TRBJ1-6; D not resolved. Germline-derived CDR1 and CDR2 are MDHEN and SYDVKM. CDR3 length: 16 residues. The V gene lost 3 bases and the J gene lost 6 bases, with 15 bases spanning the gap. CDR3 in amino acids: CASSFWYAGVNSPLHF. DNA for the CDR3: TGTGCCAGCAGTTTTTGGTACGCGGGTGTTAATTCACCCCTCCACTTT.

With respect to this clone: One end of the junction varies from germline; a read error may be responsible. The chain combines TRBV5-4 with TRBJ2-3, with a possible D match to TRBD2 (6 bases). This CDR3 region has 18 residues. Germline CDR1 is SGHNT and CDR2 is YYREEE (reference sequence). This CDR3 is CASSRNGPGLSSTDTQYF. The CDR3 nucleotides are TGCGCCAGCAGCCGTAATGGCCCGGGACTTTCTAGCACAGATACGCAGTATTTT.

V gene TRBV2 combines with J gene TRBJ2-1; D unresolved. This CDR3 comprises 14 residues. Germline loops: CDR1 SNHLY, CDR2 FYNNEI. V lost 6 bases to trimming and J lost 5 bases, with 14 bases between them. CDR3 in DNA: TGTGCCAGCAGGGTAGTTCTCAACGACAATGAGCAGTTCTTC. It codes for CASRVVLNDNEQFF.

Only one count was recorded for this clone. This chain links TRBV7-2 with TRBJ2-2, with TRBD2 identical over 7 bases. With V trimmed by 1 base and J by 5 bases, 7 bases remained unmatched. Germline CDR1 is SGHTA and CDR2 is FQGNSA. This CDR3 is built from 16 residues. CDR3 residues: CASSLGSGRTTGELFF. In DNA form, the CDR3 reads TGTGCCAGCAGCTTAGGTAGCGGGCGGACGACCGGGGAGCTGTTTTTT.

This chain uses TRBV29-1 with TRBJ2-3; TRBD2 aligns across 7 bases. With 6 bases clipped from V and 0 bases from J, the junction kept 6 bases outside the gene matches. This CDR3 has 14 residues. CDR1 and CDR2 (germline): SQVTM, ANQGSEA. The CDR3: CSVGLAASTDTQYF. As DNA, the CDR3 is TGCAGCGTAGGCCTAGCGGCTAGCACAGATACGCAGTATTTT.

The J gene is TRBJ2-1, the V gene TRBV7-2, with no clear D. V shed 1 base and J shed 0 bases, with 4 bases lying between them. In germline, CDR1 is SGHTA, CDR2 FQGNSA. The length of the CDR3 is 14 residues. CDR3 nucleotides: TGTGCCAGCAGCTTAGGCAGCTCCTACAATGAGCAGTTCTTC. Its translation: CASSLGSSYNEQFF.

The rearrangement joins TRBV29-1 to TRBJ2-5, with 14 bases aligning to TRBD2. V trimming: 1 base; J trimming: 1 base; junction bases outside the gene matches: 5. Per the germline V gene, CDR1 is SQVTM and CDR2 is ANQGSEA. The CDR3 sequence is 17 residues long. The CDR3 coding sequence is TGCAGCGTTGAAGTGTGGACTAGCGGGGGGTCCCAAGAGACCCAGTACTTC. It translates to CSVEVWTSGGSQETQYF.

The genes are TRBV11-2 and TRBJ2-7; D gene ambiguous. There are 17 residues in the CDR3. V was pared by 0 bases and J by 0 bases, with 15 bases between. The germline gives CDR1 SGHAT, CDR2 FQNNGV. Here the CDR3 reads CASSLDQVQWSSYEQYF. The DNA for the CDR3 is TGTGCCAGCAGCTTAGATCAGGTGCAGTGGAGCTCCTACGAGCAGTACTTC.

The chain is built from TRBV6-1 and TRBJ2-7, with TRBD2 matching over 7 bases. CDR3 length: 18 residues. V shed 2 bases and J 1 base; nucleotides not matched to a gene: 14. From germline, CDR1 is MNHNS and CDR2 SASEGT. Here the CDR3 DNA reads TGTGCCAGCAGTGAATGGGGAAGCGGGGATACATTATCCTACGAGCAGTACTTC. It translates to CASSEWGSGDTLSYEQYF.

The chain has TRBV6-4 and TRBJ2-1; D is tentatively TRBD1 or TRBD2 (5 bases each). Germline V gene data show CDR1 as MRHNA and CDR2 as SNTAGT. V was clipped by 3 bases and J by 9 bases, with 12 bases between them. There are 13 residues in the CDR3. Written as DNA, the CDR3 is TGTGCCAGCAGTGAAGATTGGGGGATTGAGCAGTTCTTC. Its protein is CASSEDWGIEQFF.

J is TRBJ2-3 and V is TRBV6-4, with D uncertain. V lost 5 bases, J lost 0 bases, and 12 bases lay in between. Per germline, CDR1 MRHNA and CDR2 SNTAGT. The CDR3 is 15 amino acids. The CDR3 here is CASSQDGASTDTQYF. CDR3 nucleotides: TGTGCCAGCAGTCAGGACGGAGCTAGCACAGATACGCAGTATTTT.